The 32 T cell receptor beta chains given below trace back to one sample, sequenced in a study of blood T cell repertoires in COVID-19. TCRdb keeps only in-frame clones here, not all; method: immunoSEQ multiplex PCR. The sample carries some 330,000 clones, roughly 90% recorded once. What was sequenced was peripheral blood. Receptors originate from a woman between 45 and 60 years old with active or convalescent COVID-19.

This clone was recorded once. V usage is TRBV7-3 and J usage is TRBJ2-3; possible D gene TRBD1, 6 bases. The CDR3 runs 15 residues. Trimming stripped 2 bases from V and 0 bases from J, with 9 bases between. Germline V gene sequence: CDR1 SGHTA, CDR2 FQGTGA. Written as DNA, the CDR3 is TGTGCCAGCAGCTTAGGGGGCCAAAGCACAGATACGCAGTATTTT. Translation: CASSLGGQSTDTQYF.

This clone was observed a handful of times. V and J are TRBV7-2 and TRBJ1-3, with 7 bases matching TRBD1. The CDR3 is 15 residues long. Germline CDR1 and CDR2: SGHTA and FQGNSA. The V segment lost 5 bases and the J segment 6 bases; nucleotides outside the gene matches: 10. The CDR3 coding sequence is TGTGCCAGCAGCCTACCGGGACAGTCGACAAACACCATATATTTT. Translated, it gives CASSLPGQSTNTIYF.

This chain uses TRBV28 with TRBJ2-7; no clear D gene. Looked up from germline, CDR1 is MDHEN and CDR2 is SYDVKM. The V and J ends lost 6 bases and 3 bases respectively, with 12 bases between them. The CDR3 sequence is 13 residues long. CDR3 nucleotides: TGTGCCAGCAGCCAGTCCCCGGGCTACGAGCAGTACTTC. It encodes CASSQSPGYEQYF.

V and J are TRBV28 and TRBJ1-2; the match to TRBD1 covers 8 bases. Losses at the gene ends were 6 bases for V and 1 base for J; bases not matched to a gene: 16. The CDR3 runs to 18 residues. The germline V gene encodes CDR1 MDHEN and CDR2 SYDVKM. The CDR3 loop reads CASRPFKGQAHFNYGYTF. CDR3 coding DNA: TGTGCCAGCAGACCTTTTAAGGGACAGGCCCATTTTAACTATGGCTACACCTTC.

V gene TRBV2 combines with J gene TRBJ1-5; weak D call: TRBD1 (6 bases). The CDR3 runs to 14 residues. Germline V gene data show CDR1 as SNHLY and CDR2 as FYNNEI. V lost 5 bases and J 7 bases, leaving 15 bases between the germline ends. The CDR3 DNA reads TGTGCCAGCAGTTTGGACAGTTTAAGACAGCCCCAGCATTTT. It specifies CASSLDSLRQPQHF.

V usage is TRBV3-1 (or the pseudogene TRBV3-2) and J usage is TRBJ2-5; 7 nucleotides line up with TRBD1. The trim removed 4 bases at V and 4 bases at J, leaving 6 bases unmatched. CDR1 and CDR2 from the germline V gene are LGHDT and YNNKEL (reference sequence). CDR3 length equals 14 residues. CDR3 protein: CASSPMTGLETQYF. In DNA, the CDR3 is TGTGCCAGCAGCCCCATGACAGGGTTAGAGACCCAGTACTTC.

The genes are TRBV30 and TRBJ2-3; 9 nucleotides align to TRBD1. J was trimmed by 1 base and V by 7 bases; bases with no gene match: 6. This CDR3 is built from 14 residues. The V gene's germline CDR1 is GTSNPN and CDR2 SVGIG (reference sequence). The CDR3 nucleotides read TGTGCCTTTCGCCGGGACAGGGGCACAGATACGCAGTATTTT. Translation: CAFRRDRGTDTQYF.

This clone turned up a few times. This sequence joins TRBV2 and TRBJ2-3; unclear D gene. CDR3 length: 13 residues. The germline V gene encodes CDR1 SNHLY and CDR2 FYNNEI. Trimming took 5 bases from V and 2 from J, leaving 8 bases between them. This chain's CDR3 is CASSRAFTDTQYF. CDR3 DNA sequence: TGTGCCAGCAGTCGCGCTTTCACAGATACGCAGTATTTT.

This chain connects TRBV29-1 to TRBJ1-2; 8 positions match TRBD1. The V gene end was trimmed by 5 bases and the J gene end by 3 bases; junction bases not matched to a gene: 5. The CDR3 length is 13 residues. Looked up from germline, CDR1 is SQVTM and CDR2 is ANQGSEA. CDR3 amino acids: CSVTGGKHYGYTF. For the CDR3, the DNA is TGCAGCGTTACAGGGGGAAAACACTATGGCTACACCTTC.

The chain links TRBV3-1 (or the pseudogene TRBV3-2) to TRBJ2-7; 9 bases agree with TRBD1. This CDR3 is built from 14 residues. V trimming: 3 bases; J trimming: 4 bases; junction bases outside the gene matches: 4. Germline V gene data show CDR1 as LGHDT and CDR2 as YNNKEL (reference sequence). The DNA for the CDR3 is TGTGCCAGCAGCCAGGGACAGGGAGTATACGAGCAGTACTTC. Protein product: CASSQGQGVYEQYF.

This chain links TRBV20-1 with TRBJ1-3; D unclear. Trimming took 3 bases from V and 0 from J, leaving 9 bases between them. This CDR3 is built from 14 residues. Per germline, CDR1 DFQATT and CDR2 SNEGSKA (reference sequence). The CDR3 loop reads CSASPGSSGNTIYF. The CDR3 DNA reads TGCAGTGCTAGTCCCGGGAGCTCTGGAAACACCATATATTTT.

This sequence joins TRBV6-5 and TRBJ1-2; no reliable D call. The CDR3 covers 14 residues. The ends were cut back, 2 bases at V and 0 bases at J, with 7 bases in the middle. Germline V CDR1 and CDR2: MNHEY, SVGAGI. The CDR3 DNA is TGTGCCAGCAGTTACCGTACAGCTAACTATGGCTACACCTTC. Protein product: CASSYRTANYGYTF.

J is TRBJ1-2 and V is TRBV6-2 or TRBV6-3; D is unclear. Trimming removed 1 base from V and 0 bases from J, with 18 bases in between. The length of the CDR3 is 18 residues. Germline loops: CDR1 MNHEY, CDR2 SVGEGT. The CDR3 nucleotides are TGTGCCAGCAGTTACTTCGCAGTGGGAGCTACGGCTAACTATGGCTACACCTTC. Its translation is CASSYFAVGATANYGYTF.

The V gene is TRBV24-1, the J gene TRBJ2-1, with 8 bases lining up with TRBD1. The CDR3 is made up of 16 amino acids. The V gene end was trimmed by 4 bases and the J gene end by 0 bases; junction bases not matched to a gene: 4. In germline, CDR1 is KGHDR, CDR2 SFDVKD. CDR3 nucleotide sequence: TGTGCCACCAGTGACCGGACAGGGAGCTCCTACAATGAGCAGTTCTTC. This codes for CATSDRTGSSYNEQFF.

The chain couples TRBV7-9 to TRBJ1-1; D remains unclear. V was clipped by 11 bases and J by 8 bases, with 9 bases between them. Looked up from germline, CDR1 is SEHNR and CDR2 is FQNEAQ (reference sequence). The CDR3 has 9 amino acids. CDR3 sequence reads: CAGSEEAFF. The CDR3 coding sequence is TGTGCCGGCTCGGAGGAAGCTTTCTTT.

The CDR3: CASSSPPLAGEETQYF. Written as DNA, the CDR3 is TGTGCCAGCAGCTCTCCCCCCCTAGCGGGAGAGGAGACCCAGTACTTC. This chain joins TRBV5-4 and TRBJ2-5; 10 bases agree with TRBD2. V lost 3 bases and J lost 5; bases outside the gene matches: 10. There are 16 residues in the CDR3. Germline CDR1 is SGHNT and CDR2 is YYREEE (reference sequence).

This clone was seen only a few times. The chain employs TRBV27 and TRBJ2-3, with 8 bases fitting TRBD2. J gave up 7 bases and V 0 bases, and 9 bases lay outside the gene matches. The CDR3 runs to 16 residues. Germline CDR1 is MNHEY and CDR2 is SMNVEV (reference sequence). The CDR3: CASSLSSGGARNTQYF. The CDR3 nucleotides read TGTGCCAGCAGTTTATCGAGCGGGGGAGCTCGGAATACGCAGTATTTT.

The V call is TRBV5-6, the J call TRBJ2-7; possible D gene TRBD2, 6 bases. The CDR3 has 13 residues. With 2 bases removed from V and 5 bases from J, the gap between germline ends came to 11 bases. Germline V gives CDR1 SGHDT, CDR2 YYEEEE. The CDR3 sequence is CASSFLEGHEQYF. CDR3 coding DNA: TGTGCCAGCAGCTTCTTGGAGGGCCACGAGCAGTACTTC. Full variable domain (remainder filled in from reference TRBV5-6 and TRBJ2-7): DAGVTQSPTHLIKTRGQQVTLRCSPKSGHDTVSWYQQALGQGPQFIFQYYEEEERQRGNFPDRFSGHQFPNYSSELNVNALLLGDSALYLCASSFLEGHEQYFGPGTRLTVT.

The chain employs TRBV11-2 and TRBJ1-3; D remains ambiguous. Trimming stripped 3 bases from V and 0 bases from J, with 9 bases between. This CDR3 has 15 residues. CDR1 and CDR2 (germline): SGHAT, FQNNGV. In DNA, the CDR3 is TGTGCCAGCAGCTTGGGCCCGACCTCTGGAAACACCATATATTTT. Translated: CASSLGPTSGNTIYF.

V gene TRBV6-2 or TRBV6-3 combines with J gene TRBJ1-2; D is uncertain. The CDR3 consists of 18 residues. V was pared by 2 bases and J by 6 bases, with 25 bases between. Germline lookup yields CDR1 MNHEY and CDR2 SVGEGT. The CDR3 nucleotides read TGTGCCAGCAGTTACCCACAGAGTTCGAGTGGGCCTAATGATGGCTACACCTTC. This codes for CASSYPQSSSGPNDGYTF.

This chain joins TRBV3-1 (or the pseudogene TRBV3-2) and TRBJ1-2; 10 nucleotides line up with TRBD1. CDR1 LGHDT and CDR2 YNNKEL come from the germline V gene (reference sequence). This CDR3 is built from 15 residues. V gave up 4 bases and J gave up 2 bases; unmatched junction bases: 4. CDR3 nucleotides: TGTGCCAGCAGCCCTACGGGACAGGGGAACTATGGCTACACCTTC. Its protein product is CASSPTGQGNYGYTF.

The rearrangement links TRBV15 to TRBJ1-4; TRBD1 agrees at 10 bases. Germline values: CDR1 LNHNV, CDR2 YYDKDF (reference sequence). With 0 bases clipped from V and 8 bases from J, the junction kept 3 bases outside the gene matches. The CDR3 covers 15 residues. The CDR3 sequence: CATSRDGQGGEKLFF. The CDR3 region has the DNA TGTGCCACCAGCAGAGATGGACAGGGGGGAGAAAAACTGTTTTTT.

The chain has TRBV15 and TRBJ2-1, with 7 bases lining up with TRBD2. Germline values: CDR1 LNHNV, CDR2 YYDKDF (reference sequence). Trimming took 1 base from V and 13 from J; bases not matched to a gene: 19. The length of the CDR3 is 17 residues. The CDR3 protein is CATSRVVGGGLVRFQFF. The DNA of the CDR3 is TGTGCCACCAGCAGAGTCGTGGGGGGAGGGTTGGTTCGATTTCAGTTCTTC. The entire variable domain, with the rest obtained from reference TRBV15 and TRBJ2-1, is as follows: DAMVIQNPRYQVTQFGKPVTLSCSQTLNHNVMYWYQQKSSQAPKLLFHYYDKDFNNEADTPDNFQSRRPNTSFCFLDIRSPGLGDTAMYLCATSRVVGGGLVRFQFFGPGTRLTVL.

This clone appeared a few times. The gene calls are TRBV15 and TRBJ1-3; perhaps TRBD1 as D (5 bases). Germline assignment: CDR1 LNHNV and CDR2 YYDKDF (reference sequence). The CDR3 runs 15 residues. Trimming cost V 1 base and J 0 bases, with 7 bases left between them. CDR3 DNA sequence: TGTGCCACCAGCAGAGTGGGACTCTCTGGAAACACCATATATTTT. Its protein product is CATSRVGLSGNTIYF.

This sequence joins TRBV7-3 and TRBJ2-3, with 13 positions matching TRBD2. The V segment lost 5 bases and the J segment 4 bases; nucleotides outside the gene matches: 3. Germline V lookup: CDR1 SGHTA, CDR2 FQGTGA. This CDR3 region has 15 residues. CDR3 sequence: CASSVGLAGADTQYF. Here the CDR3 DNA reads TGTGCCAGCAGCGTAGGACTAGCGGGGGCAGATACGCAGTATTTT.

There are many counts of this clone. V and J are TRBV29-1 and TRBJ1-1; no definite D call. The CDR3 is 11 residues long. Trimming took 5 bases from V and 5 from J, leaving 9 bases between them. Germline V gene sequence: CDR1 SQVTM, CDR2 ANQGSEA. The CDR3 DNA follows: TGCAGCGTTCAGGAGGGTACTGAAGCTTTCTTT. Translating it yields CSVQEGTEAFF.

This chain links TRBV18 with TRBJ1-1; D remains unclear. The germline V gene encodes CDR1 KGHSH and CDR2 LQKENI. V dropped 3 bases and J dropped 7 bases, with 12 bases sitting between them. The CDR3 consists of 13 residues. CDR3 sequence reads: CASSPPNFSEAFF. CDR3 DNA: TGTGCCAGCTCACCCCCCAATTTCAGTGAAGCTTTCTTT. Full variable domain (remainder filled in from reference TRBV18 and TRBJ1-1): NAGVMQNPRHLVRRRGQEARLRCSPMKGHSHVYWYRQLPEEGLKFMVYLQKENIIDESGMPKERFSAEFPKEGPSILRIQQVVRGDSAAYFCASSPPNFSEAFFGQGTRLTVV.

The rearrangement joins TRBV6-1 to TRBJ2-5; 11 nucleotides align to TRBD1. The trim removed 3 bases at V and 0 bases at J, leaving 6 bases unmatched. CDR3 size: 17 residues. Germline loops: CDR1 MNHNS, CDR2 SASEGT. CDR3 nucleotide sequence: TGTGCCAGCAGTGACCCGGGGACAGGGGGGTACCAAGAGACCCAGTACTTC. It codes for CASSDPGTGGYQETQYF.

J is TRBJ2-5 and V is TRBV4-3, with D possibly TRBD2 on 5 matching bases. The V gene's germline CDR1 is LGHNA and CDR2 YSLEER. V dropped 1 base and J dropped 5 bases, with 14 bases sitting between them. The CDR3 is 15 amino acids. CDR3 DNA: TGCGCCAGCAGCCAAGTGGATTCGGGGAAGGAGACCCAGTACTTC. As protein: CASSQVDSGKETQYF.

The V gene is TRBV7-2, the J gene TRBJ2-2; 15 bases line up with TRBD2. The CDR3 has 19 amino acids. Looked up from germline, CDR1 is SGHTA and CDR2 is FQGNSA. The J segment lost 5 bases and the V segment lost 5 bases, leaving 12 bases of the junction unmatched. As DNA, the CDR3 is TGTGCCAGCAGCCCAAACGGACTAGCGGGAGGGTATAGAACCGGGGAGCTGTTTTTT. Its protein is CASSPNGLAGGYRTGELFF.

The V call is TRBV7-6, the J call TRBJ1-3; D remains ambiguous. Deletions cut 5 bases from V and 0 bases from J, with 11 bases between. The CDR3 spans 15 residues. The V gene's germline CDR1 is SGHVS and CDR2 FNYEAQ. The CDR3 DNA reads as TGTGCCAGCAGCCGAGACTCGGGCTCTGGAAACACCATATATTTT. As protein: CASSRDSGSGNTIYF. Combining the CDR3 with reference TRBV7-6 and TRBJ1-3 gives the whole variable domain GAGVSQSPRYKVTKRGQDVALRCDPISGHVSLYWYRQALGQGPEFLTYFNYEAQQDKSGLPNDRFSAERPEGSISTLTIQRTEQRDSAMYRCASSRDSGSGNTIYFGEGSWLTVV.

The chain links TRBV28 to TRBJ1-4; no firm D call. Looked up from germline, CDR1 is MDHEN and CDR2 is SYDVKM. The V gene lost 11 bases and the J gene lost 0 bases, with 10 bases spanning the gap. The CDR3 totals 13 residues. The CDR3 reads CALRGSTNEKLFF. CDR3 in DNA: TGTGCCCTGCGGGGTTCAACTAATGAAAAACTGTTTTTT. Full variable domain (rest looked up from reference TRBV28 and TRBJ1-4): DVKVTQSSRYLVKRTGEKVFLECVQDMDHENMFWYRQDPGLGLRLIYFSYDVKMKEKGDIPEGYSVSREKKERFSLILESASTNQTSMYLCALRGSTNEKLFFGSGTQLSVL.